This TCR beta chain is drawn from a study of blood T cells in healthy people across ages. With respect to this clonotype: Its antigen is still unknown.

Using a J-beta primer mix together with a sample-barcoded 5' primer, a second PCR was run for 7 to 11 cycles. One entry per CDR3 protein results from TCRdb running MiXCR on the 5' RACE reads. The sample lists 600,000 to 800,000 distinct CDR3 sequences, around 50% occurring once. Study-level points and caveats: From one million sequenced T cells, diversity estimates were lower bounds.

This receptor was taken from a woman older than 75 in good health. The sample was blood.

The CDR3 DNA reads TGTGCTAGCCCCCCAGGCGGGGCCCCGAGCATCTACGAGCAGTACTTC. Translated: CASPPGGAPSIYEQYF. This chain links TRBV27 with TRBJ2-7; possibly TRBD2 for D (6 bases). The germline V gene encodes CDR1 MNHEY and CDR2 SMNVEV (reference sequence). The CDR3 contains 16 residues.